This T cell receptor beta chain appears in the sequencing data of a study of post-analysis software for immune sequencing data. Across the study: The cohort encompassed relapsing-remitting, secondary progressive and progressive-relapsing multiple sclerosis disease courses. General study results and limits: Normalized Chao1 diversity was significantly reduced in patients versus controls. Elevated frequency relative to controls characterized 4 or 5 TRBV segments in patients, TRBV5-6, TRBV5-1 and TRBV20-1 among them.

Unique molecular identifiers were carried by the TCR beta cDNA libraries. Yield was roughly 0.5 million cDNA molecules from approximately 0.91 to 9.4 million T cells. In TCRdb, the PCR reads were re-called with MiXCR into one record per CDR3 protein. This sample has approximately 730,000 distinct CDR3 sequences; under 60% occur once, and the top ten carry over 4.5%. The germline V gene encodes CDR1 ENHRY and CDR2 SYGVKD. The J segment lost 0 bases and the V segment lost 5 bases, leaving 1 base of the junction unmatched. The CDR3 has 14 amino acids. To note about this clonotype: No antigen is known for it.

V gene TRBV10-3 combines with J gene TRBJ2-3; 8 bases align to TRBD1. The sequenced sample was blood. The sequence was collected from a girl between 10 and 17 years old with multiple sclerosis. The CDR3 DNA follows: TGTGCCATCAGTCGGACAGGGAGCACAGATACGCAGTATTTT. It yields the protein CAISRTGSTDTQYF.